This T cell receptor (beta chain) was recovered during a study of sequential checkpoint blockade in melanoma. Across the study: Arm A got nivolumab then ipilimumab; arm B the reverse, 1:1. Both treatment sequences were followed by maintenance nivolumab.

Treatment described: randomized to nivolumab then ipilimumab (arm A) or the reverse (arm B). Live CD3+CD8+ CD19− CD56− cells were sorted from PBMCs. Profiling relied on immunoSEQ multiplex PCR, and the TCRdb table lists in-frame clones only, not all of them. The top ten clones hold about a sixth of a sample with 9,500 to 11,000 clones, 56% of them seen once. This CDR3 spans 15 amino acids. Looked up from germline, CDR1 is ENHRY and CDR2 is SYGVKD. The ends were cut back, 4 bases at V and 4 bases at J, with 16 bases in the middle. The sample here was CD8+ T cells sorted from blood (inferred from file names), taken from a patient given nivolumab and ipilimumab in sequence. This receptor was identified in a human donor with melanoma. The chain employs TRBV10-3 and TRBJ1-2; D is uncertain. CDR3 sequence (DNA): TGTGCCATCAGTGCAGGCGGAGGGAGGCGCTATGGCTACACCTTC. Protein product: CAISAGGGRRYGYTF.